Below, 6 T cell receptor beta chains from the same sample are listed, as sequenced in a study of shared clonotypes between healthy human individuals. Generated by immunoSEQ multiplex PCR, the TCRdb table keeps only in-frame clones and is missing some. Of some 660,000 clones listed, around 73% are singletons. The specimen sequenced was memory CD4+ T cells sorted from blood. Subset of the sample: CD45RA-negative fraction. The receptors originated from a woman aged 25 to 39 in good health.

The chain couples TRBV4-1 to TRBJ2-1, with 10 bases lining up with TRBD2. Germline lookup yields CDR1 MGHRA and CDR2 YSYEKL. This CDR3 has 16 amino acids. Trimming at V came to 1 base and at J to 3 bases, leaving 3 bases not matched to a gene. The CDR3 DNA is TGCGCCAGCAGCCAAGGTGGACTAGCGGACTACAATGAGCAGTTCTTC. It is translated as CASSQGGLADYNEQFF.

In its sample, this clone was seen a few times. The chain employs TRBV6-5 and TRBJ1-4, with D hard to call. V lost 0 bases and J 4 bases, leaving 12 bases between the germline ends. Germline V gene lookup returns CDR1 MNHEY and CDR2 SVGAGI. This CDR3 spans 16 amino acids. Here the CDR3 reads CASSYSLASHNEKLFF. DNA for the CDR3: TGTGCCAGCAGTTACTCACTGGCCAGTCATAATGAAAAACTGTTTTTT.

As concerns this clone: The sample contains more than one DNA sequence encoding this CDR3. This chain links TRBV28 with TRBJ1-3; unclear D gene. Trimming pared 2 bases from V and 0 bases from J, leaving 8 bases between. This CDR3 comprises 15 residues. CDR1 is MDHEN and CDR2 is SYDVKM in the germline V gene. The CDR3 here is CASSLGRYSGNTIYF. The CDR3 region has the DNA TGTGCCAGCAGTTTAGGACGGTACTCTGGAAACACCATATATTTT.

The chain links TRBV19 to TRBJ2-1; 9 bases are shared with TRBD2. The ends lost 1 base at V and 2 bases at J; junction bases unmatched: 9. The CDR3 covers 18 residues. Germline CDR1 and CDR2: LNHDA and SQIVND (reference sequence). The CDR3 nucleotides are TGTGCCAGTAGTATAGGTGGTGTAGGACTAGCGACCTACAATGAGCAGTTCTTC. Its protein is CASSIGGVGLATYNEQFF.

The CDR3 loop is CASRPAGLGEQFF. The CDR3 DNA follows: TGTGCCAGCAGGCCAGCCGGGCTAGGTGAGCAGTTCTTC. This chain links TRBV28 with TRBJ2-1; D ambiguous. Germline assignment: CDR1 MDHEN and CDR2 SYDVKM. V was shortened by 6 bases and J by 9 bases, with 15 bases between the two germline ends. This CDR3 comprises 13 residues.

This chain links TRBV28 with TRBJ1-1; the match to TRBD1 covers 9 bases. The V gene end was trimmed by 4 bases and the J gene end by 10 bases; junction bases not matched to a gene: 7. The V gene's germline CDR1 is MDHEN and CDR2 SYDVKM. The CDR3 extends over 13 amino acids. The CDR3 spells CASSSGQGTRAFF. DNA for the CDR3: TGTGCCAGCAGTTCTGGACAGGGGACGAGAGCTTTCTTT.